Only one count was recorded for the clone carrying this T cell receptor beta chain. This sample was taken from a study of OX40 agonist ivuxolimab in advanced cancers. This CDR3 has 16 residues. The germline V gene has CDR1 SGHTA and CDR2 FQGTGA. V lost 4 bases and J 2 bases, leaving 16 bases between the germline ends. This table comes from immunoSEQ multiplex PCR, and its TCRdb copy is limited to in-frame clones, with some not included. The sample includes about 76,000 clones, 85% of them seen just once. This clonotype was obtained from an adult with an advanced solid tumor such as melanoma, head and neck, liver or kidney cancer. Sequences were derived from CD4+ or CD8+ T cells sorted from blood, sampled in a trial of the OX40 agonist ivuxolimab. The chain recombines TRBV7-3 with TRBJ2-3, with D perhaps assigned TRBD1 or TRBD2 (6 bases each). The CDR3 region is CASSSSGGSNTDTQYF. The CDR3 nucleotides are TGTGCCAGCAGCTCCTCCGGGGGCTCGAACACAGATACGCAGTATTTT.